This TCR beta chain was obtained from a study of blood T cell repertoires in COVID-19 (dated by TCRdb to about 2020). As for the study more broadly: Samples covering the acute and convalescent phases of COVID-19 were provided by collaborators in the United States, Italy and Spain. The prospective study material was composed of cDNA or gDNA derived from T cells, B-cell-depleted T cells, or PBMCs. Subjects who had been exposed to COVID-19, were actively infected with it, or had recovered from it provided the deeply sampled blood TCRbeta repertoires that made up the dataset. The repertoires were made available in a free public database intended to serve as a resource for research on the immune response to SARS-CoV-2. Samples came from the ongoing ImmuneRACE study (first 160 participants) plus 1,254 subjects from 6 global collaborators. Nearly every sample came with metadata listing a de-identified subject ID, COVID-19 status, age in years and sex. Where available, HLA class I and class II types were obtained from metadata supplied by the sample provider rather than from assay-based typing.

What the study reported, not specific to this receptor: How much clinical and demographic metadata was included differed by source and by participant, and the metadata was provided uncurated.

CDR1 and CDR2 are drawn from the germline V gene: KGHSH, LQKENI. From the cysteine up to the phenylalanine, the CDR3 has a length of 16 residues. The kept DNA is CDR3 alone, 48 bases in frame from the first base. At the junction V is shortened by 5 bases and J by 4 bases, with 20 bases in between. At one collaborating source in Seattle, patients were enrolled during active infection and were followed longitudinally through the course of disease. Each collaborating institution followed its own protocols to collect whole blood in K2EDTA tubes. For TCRbeta analysis, collaborators shipped samples in one of three forms: frozen whole blood, isolated PBMCs, or DNA extracted from either of those sample types. TCRbeta CDR3 regions were amplified from genomic DNA using the immunoSEQ Assay, a bias-controlled multiplex PCR. On the authors' methods: The number of nucleated cells in each sample was estimated by amplification of reference gene primers within the assay. To quantify the absolute abundance of each unique TCRbeta CDR3 rearrangement, sequence reads were collapsed and filtered. For each sample, productive Simpson clonality was calculated as the square root of Simpson's diversity index over productive rearrangements. TCRdb provides this immuneACCESS table in a form limited to in-frame rearrangements. Some clones are lacking; in checked studies, under half of them reflect an unresolved V gene, and why the rest are absent is not known. The V and J calls and clone size come from that table; D and trimming were worked out from the DNA. In all, the sample holds a few hundred thousand clones, and around 80% of those were seen once. The ten most abundant clones make up more than 9% of the sample.

Points on this clone: The target of this receptor is not known. Base quality data are lacking; no much larger clone is found one base away.

The sequenced material came from peripheral blood. The rearrangement combines TRBV18 with TRBJ1-1, and TRBD1 may be the D gene, going by 6 matching bases. This receptor was taken from a woman of 80 years or more with COVID-19, enrolled during active disease. The bases are TGTGCCAGCTCAGCACTATCTCGACAGGTGGGCACTGAAGCTTTCTTT. It specifies CASSALSRQVGTEAFF.